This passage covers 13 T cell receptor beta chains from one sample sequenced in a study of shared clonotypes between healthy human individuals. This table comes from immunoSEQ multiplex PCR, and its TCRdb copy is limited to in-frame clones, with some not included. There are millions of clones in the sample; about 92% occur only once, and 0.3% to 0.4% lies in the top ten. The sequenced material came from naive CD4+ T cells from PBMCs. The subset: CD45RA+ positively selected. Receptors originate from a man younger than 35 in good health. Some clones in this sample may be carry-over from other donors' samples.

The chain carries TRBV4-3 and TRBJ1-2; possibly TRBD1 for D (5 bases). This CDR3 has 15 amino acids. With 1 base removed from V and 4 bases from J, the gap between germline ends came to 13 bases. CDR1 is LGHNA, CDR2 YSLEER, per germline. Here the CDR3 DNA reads TGCGCCAGCAGCCAAGGTTTATTGGGGCTCTATGGCTACACCTTC. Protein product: CASSQGLLGLYGYTF.

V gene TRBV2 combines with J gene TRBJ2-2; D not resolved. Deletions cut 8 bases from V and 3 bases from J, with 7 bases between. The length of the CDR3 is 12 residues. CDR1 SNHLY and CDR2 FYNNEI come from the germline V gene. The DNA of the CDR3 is TGTGCCAGCTGGAGCGACACCGGGGAGCTGTTTTTT. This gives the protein CASWSDTGELFF.

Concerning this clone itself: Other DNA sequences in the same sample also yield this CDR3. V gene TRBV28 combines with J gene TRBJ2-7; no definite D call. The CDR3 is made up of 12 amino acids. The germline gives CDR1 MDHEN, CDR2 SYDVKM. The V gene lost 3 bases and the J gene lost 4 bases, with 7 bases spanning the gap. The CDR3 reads CASSLTAYEQYF. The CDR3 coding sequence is TGTGCCAGCAGTTTGACGGCTTACGAGCAGTACTTC.

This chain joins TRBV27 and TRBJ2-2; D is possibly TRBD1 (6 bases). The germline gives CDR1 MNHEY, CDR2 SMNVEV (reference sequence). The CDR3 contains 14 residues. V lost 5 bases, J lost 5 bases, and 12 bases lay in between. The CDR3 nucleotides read TGTGCCAGCAGTCCGTGGGGGCGAACCGGGGAGCTGTTTTTT. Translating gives CASSPWGRTGELFF.

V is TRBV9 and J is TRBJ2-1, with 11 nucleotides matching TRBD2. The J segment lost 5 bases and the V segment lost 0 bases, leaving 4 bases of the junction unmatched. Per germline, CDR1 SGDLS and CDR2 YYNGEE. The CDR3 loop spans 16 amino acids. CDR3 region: CASSVARLAGNNEQFF. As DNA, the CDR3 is TGTGCCAGCAGCGTAGCTCGACTAGCGGGAAACAATGAGCAGTTCTTC.

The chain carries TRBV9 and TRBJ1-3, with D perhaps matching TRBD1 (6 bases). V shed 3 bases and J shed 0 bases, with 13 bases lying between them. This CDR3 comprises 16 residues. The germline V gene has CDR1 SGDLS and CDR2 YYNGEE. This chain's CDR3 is CASSAHRASSGNTIYF. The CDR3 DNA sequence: TGTGCCAGCAGCGCCCACAGGGCTAGCTCTGGAAACACCATATATTTT.

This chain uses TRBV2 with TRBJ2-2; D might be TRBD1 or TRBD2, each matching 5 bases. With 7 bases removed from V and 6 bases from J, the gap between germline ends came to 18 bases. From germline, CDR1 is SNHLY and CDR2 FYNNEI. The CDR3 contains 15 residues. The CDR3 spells CASIDDGGWAGELFF. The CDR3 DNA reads TGTGCCAGCATCGACGATGGGGGATGGGCCGGGGAGCTGTTTTTT.

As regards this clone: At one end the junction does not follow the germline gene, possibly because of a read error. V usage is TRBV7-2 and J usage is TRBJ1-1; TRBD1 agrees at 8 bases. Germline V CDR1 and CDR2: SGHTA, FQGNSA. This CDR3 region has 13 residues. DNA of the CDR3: TGTGCCAGCAGTTTGGCACACGACAGGGGATTCTTGTGG. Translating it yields CASSLAHDRGFLW.

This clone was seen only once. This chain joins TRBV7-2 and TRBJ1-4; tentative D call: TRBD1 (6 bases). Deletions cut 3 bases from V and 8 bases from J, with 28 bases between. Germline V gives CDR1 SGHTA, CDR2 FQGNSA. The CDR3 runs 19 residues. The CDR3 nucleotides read TGTGCCAGCAGCTTTAGAGAAGGACAGTTTAGTCCCTGGGGCGAAAAACTGTTTTTT. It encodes CASSFREGQFSPWGEKLFF.

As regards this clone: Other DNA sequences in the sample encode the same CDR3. The CDR3 loop reads CASSPGTGHQPQHF. The CDR3 coding sequence is TGTGCCAGCAGCCCCGGGACAGGGCACCAGCCCCAGCATTTT. The chain carries TRBV28 and TRBJ1-5, with 9 nucleotides matching TRBD1. CDR1 is MDHEN, CDR2 SYDVKM, per germline. Trimming took 6 bases from V and 7 from J; bases not matched to a gene: 7. The length of the CDR3 is 14 residues.

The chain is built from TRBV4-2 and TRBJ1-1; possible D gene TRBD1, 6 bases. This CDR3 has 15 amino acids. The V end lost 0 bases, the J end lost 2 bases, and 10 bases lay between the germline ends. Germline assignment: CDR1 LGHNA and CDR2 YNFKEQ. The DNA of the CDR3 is TGTGCCAGCAGCCAAGATCGGACAGCCAACACTGAAGCTTTCTTT. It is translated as CASSQDRTANTEAFF.

CDR3 sequence (DNA): TGCAGCGTTGCCCTCGGGCCCCAAGAGACCCAGTACTTC. Its translation: CSVALGPQETQYF. The chain couples TRBV29-1 to TRBJ2-5; D not certain. Germline values: CDR1 SQVTM, CDR2 ANQGSEA. Between the trimmed V and J ends, which lost 4 bases and 1 base, there was a span of 10 bases. This CDR3 is 13 amino acids long. Filled out from reference TRBV29-1 and TRBJ2-5, the complete variable domain reads SAVISQKPSRDICQRGTSLTIQCQVDSQVTMMFWYRQQPGQSLTLIATANQGSEATYESGFVIDKFPISRPNLTFSTLTVSNMSPEDSSIYLCSVALGPQETQYFGPGTRLLVL.

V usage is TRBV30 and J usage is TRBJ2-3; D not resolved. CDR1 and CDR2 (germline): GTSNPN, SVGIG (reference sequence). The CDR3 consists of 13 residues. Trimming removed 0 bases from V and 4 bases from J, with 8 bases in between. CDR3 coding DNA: TGTGCCTGGAGTGTATTTCGGGCAGATACGCAGTATTTT. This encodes CAWSVFRADTQYF.